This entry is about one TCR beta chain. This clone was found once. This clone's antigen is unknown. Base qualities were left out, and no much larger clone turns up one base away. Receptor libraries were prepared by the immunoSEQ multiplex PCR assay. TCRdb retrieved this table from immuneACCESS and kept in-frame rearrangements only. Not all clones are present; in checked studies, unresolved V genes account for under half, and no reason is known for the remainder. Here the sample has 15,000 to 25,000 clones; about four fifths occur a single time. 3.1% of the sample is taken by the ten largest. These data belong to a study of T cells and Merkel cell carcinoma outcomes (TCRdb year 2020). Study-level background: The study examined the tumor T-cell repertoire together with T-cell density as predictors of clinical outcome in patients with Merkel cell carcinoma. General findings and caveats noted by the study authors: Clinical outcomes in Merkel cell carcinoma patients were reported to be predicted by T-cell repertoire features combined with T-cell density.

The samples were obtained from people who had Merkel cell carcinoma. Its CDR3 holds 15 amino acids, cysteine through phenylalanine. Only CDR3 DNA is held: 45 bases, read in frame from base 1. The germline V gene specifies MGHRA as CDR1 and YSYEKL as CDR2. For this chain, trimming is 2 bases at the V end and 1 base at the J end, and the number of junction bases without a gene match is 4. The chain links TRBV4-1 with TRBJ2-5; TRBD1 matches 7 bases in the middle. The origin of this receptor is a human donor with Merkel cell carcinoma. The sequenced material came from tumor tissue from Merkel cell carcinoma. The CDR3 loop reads CASSQPDRIQETQYF. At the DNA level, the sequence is TGCGCCAGCAGCCAACCGGACAGGATCCAAGAGACCCAGTACTTC.